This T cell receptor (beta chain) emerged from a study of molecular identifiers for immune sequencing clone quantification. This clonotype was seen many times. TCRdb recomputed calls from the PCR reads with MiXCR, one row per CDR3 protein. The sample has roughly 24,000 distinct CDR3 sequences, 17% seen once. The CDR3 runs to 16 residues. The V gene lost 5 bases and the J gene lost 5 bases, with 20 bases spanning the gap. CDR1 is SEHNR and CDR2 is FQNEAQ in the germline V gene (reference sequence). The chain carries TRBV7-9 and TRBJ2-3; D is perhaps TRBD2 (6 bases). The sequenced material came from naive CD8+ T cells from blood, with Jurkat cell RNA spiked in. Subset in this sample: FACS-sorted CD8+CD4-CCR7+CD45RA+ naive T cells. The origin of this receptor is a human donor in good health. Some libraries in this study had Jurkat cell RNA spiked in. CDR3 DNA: TGTGCCAGCAGCCAAGGGAGGACGGGAGTGGGAGATACGCAGTATTTT. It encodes CASSQGRTGVGDTQYF.